This is a list of T cell receptor beta chains from one sample in a study of cytomegalovirus exposure and HLA in healthy donors. Here immunoSEQ multiplex PCR was the method, and the copy in TCRdb shows in-frame clones only, minus some. The sample shows 210,000 or so clones, roughly 79% of them seen only once. Sequenced sample: PBMCs. All receptors come from a woman aged 40 to 49 in good health and CMV-seronegative. The CDR3 runs from the conserved cysteine through the conserved F or W. D genes are given only for firm matches. A clone size is listed for some rows: how often the clone was seen (once, few, many), or a class if it is expanded.

clone size,D gene,J gene,V gene,CDR3 DNA,CDR3 protein
NA,NA,TRBJ2-1,TRBV5-4,TGTGCCACCCGCCCGGGGGGCGCGGGTGGGTCCTACAATGAGCAGTTCTTC,CATRPGGAGGSYNEQFF
NA,TRBD1,TRBJ1-3,TRBV27,TGTGCCAGCAGAGGGACAGGGGGAAACACCATATATTTT,CASRGTGGNTIYF
few,NA,TRBJ2-3,TRBV11-2,TGTGCCAGCAGCTCTCTACAGGGAGATACGCAGTATTTT,CASSSLQGDTQYF
NA,TRBD1,TRBJ1-4,TRBV6-5,TGTGCCAGCAGGAGACCCGGGACAGGGGAAGAAAAACTGTTTTTT,CASRRPGTGEEKLFF
NA,NA,TRBJ2-7,TRBV2,TGTGCCAGCAGTGAAGCTGGACAGTACTACGAGCAGTACTTC,CASSEAGQYYEQYF
NA,TRBD1,TRBJ1-2,TRBV19,TGTGCCAGTAGTATAGGAGGACAGGGAATCTATGGCTACCCCTTC,CASSIGGQGIYGYPF
NA,NA,TRBJ1-1,TRBV7-3,TGTGCCAGCAGCTTAATAGAGAACACTGAAGCTTTCTTT,CASSLIENTEAFF
NA,TRBD2,TRBJ2-7,TRBV7-8,TGTGCCAGCAGTGCCCTGAGCGGGGTGTCCTACGAGCAGTACTTC,CASSALSGVSYEQYF
once,NA,TRBJ2-5,TRBV6-5,TGTGCCAGCAGACTCGGCGGCGGAGAGACCCAGTACTTC,CASRLGGGETQYF
NA,TRBD1,TRBJ1-5,TRBV2,TGTGCCAGCAGTGAAATCCGGGGACAGCATCAGCCCCAGCATTTT,CASSEIRGQHQPQHF
NA,TRBD1,TRBJ2-7,TRBV5-1,TGCGCCAGCAAGGACAGGGGCAGCTCCTACGAGCAGTACTTC,CASKDRGSSYEQYF
NA,TRBD1,TRBJ2-7,TRBV4-1,TGCGCCAGCAGCCAAGCACGACAGGGCTTCTACGAGCAGTACTTC,CASSQARQGFYEQYF
NA,NA,TRBJ2-2,TRBV9,TGTGCCAGCAGCCAGCGGGTGGCGATGTCCGGGGAGCTGTTTTTT,CASSQRVAMSGELFF
NA,TRBD2,TRBJ2-1,TRBV27,TGTGCCAGCAGGTCGCGGGGGGCCCGGTACAATGAGCAGTTCTTC,CASRSRGARYNEQFF